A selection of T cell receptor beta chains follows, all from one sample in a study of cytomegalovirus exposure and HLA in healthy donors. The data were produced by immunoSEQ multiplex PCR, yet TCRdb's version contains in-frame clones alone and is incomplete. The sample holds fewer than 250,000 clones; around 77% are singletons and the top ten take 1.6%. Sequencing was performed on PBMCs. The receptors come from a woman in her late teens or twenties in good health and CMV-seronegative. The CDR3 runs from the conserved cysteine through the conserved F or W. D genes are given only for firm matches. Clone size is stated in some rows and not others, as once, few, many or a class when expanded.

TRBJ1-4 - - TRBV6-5 CASSFRGEKLFF TGTGCCAGCAGCTTTCGGGGTGAAAAACTGTTTTTT
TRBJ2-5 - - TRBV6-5 CASSYQGRAGGEQYF TGTGCCAGCAGTTACCAGGGACGGGCAGGAGGGGAGCAGTACTTC
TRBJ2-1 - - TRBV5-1 CASSLAGEQFF TGCGCCAGCAGCTTGGCGGGAGAGCAGTTCTTC
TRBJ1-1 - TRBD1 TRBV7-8 CASSPIRDRGGTEAFF TGTGCCAGCAGCCCGATTCGGGACAGGGGGGGCACTGAAGCTTTCTTT
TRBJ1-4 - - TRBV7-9 CASSLVSRSEEKLFF TGTGCCAGCAGCTTAGTGTCCAGGTCTGAGGAAAAACTGTTTTTT
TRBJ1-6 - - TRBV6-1 CASSRTAYNSPLHF TGTGCCAGCAGCCGGACAGCTTATAATTCACCCCTCCACTTT
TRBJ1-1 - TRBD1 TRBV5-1 CASSQLQGGATEAFF TGCGCCAGCAGCCAACTCCAGGGGGGCGCGACCGAAGCTTTCTTT
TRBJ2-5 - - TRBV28 CASSLGYRPYQETQYF TGTGCCAGCAGTTTAGGGTACAGGCCCTACCAAGAGACCCAGTACTTC
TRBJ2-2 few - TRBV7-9 CASRRNRDTGELFF TGTGCCAGCAGACGAAACAGGGACACCGGGGAGCTGTTTTTT
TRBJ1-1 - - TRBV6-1 CASSVERNTEAFF TGTGCCAGCAGTGTCGAGAGAAACACTGAAGCTTTCTTT
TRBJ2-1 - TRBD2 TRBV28 CASSFLADSYNEQFF TGTGCCAGCAGCTTCCTAGCGGACTCCTACAATGAGCAGTTCTTC
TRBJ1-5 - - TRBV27 CASSLRGFGGQPQHF TGTGCCAGCAGTTTACGGGGGTTTGGGGGACAGCCCCAGCATTTT
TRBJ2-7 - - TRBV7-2 CASSSTGSSYEQYF TGTGCCAGCAGCTCAACTGGGAGTTCCTACGAGCAGTACTTC
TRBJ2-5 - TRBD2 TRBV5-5 CASFHGWTSGGAETQYF TGTGCCAGCTTCCATGGGTGGACTAGCGGGGGGGCGGAGACCCAGTACTTC
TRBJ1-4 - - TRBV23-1 CASSQSSGATNEKLFF TGCGCCAGCAGTCAATCAAGCGGGGCAACTAATGAAAAACTGTTTTTT
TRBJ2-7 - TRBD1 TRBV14 CASSRLGQSDSYEQYF TGTGCCAGCAGCCGGCTGGGACAGAGTGACTCCTACGAGCAGTACTTC
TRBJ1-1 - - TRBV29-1 CSVDGWDTEAFF TGCAGCGTTGACGGGTGGGACACTGAAGCTTTCTTT
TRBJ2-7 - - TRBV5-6 CASSRPSLRGYEQYF TGTGCCAGCAGCCGCCCCAGCTTGCGAGGGTACGAGCAGTACTTC
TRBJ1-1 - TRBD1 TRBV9 CASSPQTGTNTEAFF TGTGCCAGCAGCCCCCAGACAGGGACGAACACTGAAGCTTTCTTT
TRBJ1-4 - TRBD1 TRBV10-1 CAKGTGENEKLFF TGCGCCAAGGGGACAGGGGAAAATGAAAAACTGTTTTTT